Shown below are 13 T cell receptor beta chains from a single sample sequenced in a study of human T cells and chemical hapten exposure. Each CDR3 protein is one row after TCRdb ran MiXCR on the RACE reads. The data hold some 79,000 distinct CDR3 sequences, with 11% observed a single time. Specified time point: patch test 3, about 24 weeks after DPC sensitization. The treatment is: therapeutic diphenylcyclopropenone sensitization with weekly scalp DPC. The starting material was whole blood, obtained in connection with sensitization to the hapten diphenylcyclopropenone (DPC). These receptors all come from a woman aged 50 to 65 with alopecia areata. Some clones in this sample may be carry-over from other donors' samples.

This clonotype has a count of ten or more. The chain uses TRBV11-2 and TRBJ2-7, with D unclear. This CDR3 spans 16 amino acids. CDR1 SGHAT and CDR2 FQNNGV come from the germline V gene. Trimming removed 5 bases at V and 3 bases at J, with 20 bases between. In DNA form, the CDR3 reads TGTGCCAGCAGCCCGGCGAATTTGGGGTCGCGCTACGAGCAGTACTTC. Amino acids: CASSPANLGSRYEQYF.

This clonotype was seen a few times. The missing conserved phenylalanine or tryptophan at the end of this CDR3 makes a read error likely. The DNA is left out, because the CDR3 cannot be placed on it with certainty; the CDR3 is given as TCRdb lists it. The chain combines TRBV12-3 or TRBV12-4 with TRBJ1-1; the table's D call of TRBD1 was not tested on the DNA. Counting both end residues, the CDR3 totals 9 amino acids. The CDR3 sequence is CATPPGRCL.

This clonotype appeared many times. The CDR3 coding sequence is TGTGCCAGCAGTTACGGTAGGACTAGCGGGTCTACAGATACGCAGTATTTT. Translated: CASSYGRTSGSTDTQYF. This chain links TRBV6-6 with TRBJ2-3; 11 positions agree with TRBD2. The CDR3 runs 17 residues. With V trimmed by 2 bases and J by 3 bases, 7 bases remained unmatched. Germline V lookup: CDR1 MNHNY, CDR2 SVGAGI (reference sequence).

This clonotype has a count of ten or more. The V call is TRBV5-5, the J call TRBJ2-7, with TRBD2 identical over 7 bases. The CDR3 contains 14 residues. Germline V gene sequence: CDR1 SGHKS, CDR2 YYEKEE (reference sequence). V trimming: 0 bases; J trimming: 3 bases; junction bases outside the gene matches: 3. The CDR3 nucleotides read TGTGCCAGCAGCTTGGGCGGGAGCGTCTACGAGCAGTACTTC. Translation gives CASSLGGSVYEQYF.

This clonotype was detected ten times or more. The V and J genes are TRBV12-3 or TRBV12-4 and TRBJ2-7, with 8 bases identical to TRBD2. The J segment lost 4 bases and the V segment lost 6 bases, leaving 8 bases of the junction unmatched. The CDR3 has 14 residues. This CDR3 is CASRIAGPQYEQYF. CDR3 bases: TGTGCCAGCAGAATAGCGGGACCCCAGTACGAGCAGTACTTC.

The chain combines TRBV19 with TRBJ2-4, with D perhaps matching TRBD1 or TRBD2 (5 bases each). Per the germline V gene, CDR1 is LNHDA and CDR2 is SQIVND (reference sequence). V was shortened by 5 bases and J by 0 bases, with 20 bases between the two germline ends. The CDR3 runs to 18 residues. The CDR3 sequence is CASSPGPSISIAKNIQYF. The CDR3 nucleotides are TGTGCCAGTAGTCCGGGGCCTTCTATCTCAATAGCCAAAAACATTCAGTACTTC.

In its sample, this clonotype was seen many times. This chain joins TRBV20-1 and TRBJ2-5; D may be TRBD2 (7 bases). Germline V lookup: CDR1 DFQATT, CDR2 SNEGSKA (reference sequence). The CDR3 sequence is 16 residues long. V was shortened by 3 bases and J by 5 bases, with 22 bases between the two germline ends. Written as DNA, the CDR3 is TGCAGTGCTAGCGGGCGGGGGCAGGGGATCATGGAGACCCAGTACTTC. Residues: CSASGRGQGIMETQYF.

CDR3 DNA sequence: TGTGCCAGAAAGGGACCCCGTAACACCGGGGAGCTGTTTTTT. This encodes CARKGPRNTGELFF. The chain joins TRBV2 to TRBJ2-2; D may match TRBD1 or TRBD2 (5 bases each). V lost 9 bases to trimming and J lost 2 bases, with 13 bases between them. CDR3 length: 14 residues. CDR1 is SNHLY, CDR2 FYNNEI, per germline.

This clonotype was seen only a few times. The junction departs from germline at one end; a sequencing error may be responsible. This sequence joins TRBV20-1 and TRBJ2-1, with TRBD2 matching over 15 bases. This CDR3 spans 17 amino acids. Germline V CDR1 and CDR2: DFQATT, SNEGSKA (reference sequence). The CDR3 nucleotides read TGCAGTGCAAGAGGACTAGCGGGAGGGCCAAGGTACAATGAGCAGTTCTTC. Amino acid sequence: CSARGLAGGPRYNEQFF.

The sample holds many counts of this clonotype. V and J are TRBV11-2 and TRBJ2-5; 8 nucleotides match TRBD1. The CDR3 runs to 15 residues. The germline CDR1 and CDR2 sequences are SGHAT and FQNNGV. J was trimmed by 5 bases and V by 4 bases; bases with no gene match: 9. CDR3 DNA sequence: TGTGCCAGCAGCTCATCAGGGGGCGCCTTGGAGACCCAGTACTTC. Its protein product is CASSSSGGALETQYF. The whole variable domain, remainder taken from reference TRBV11-2 and TRBJ2-5, is EAGVAQSPRYKIIEKRQSVAFWCNPISGHATLYWYQQILGQGPKLLIQFQNNGVVDDSQLPKDRFSAERLKGVDSTLKIQPAKLEDSAVYLCASSSSGGALETQYFGPGTRLLVL.

This clonotype was seen a handful of times. The CDR3 loop reads CASSGGLAEQETQYF. In nucleotides, the CDR3 is TGTGCCAGCAGCGGGGGACTAGCGGAACAAGAGACCCAGTACTTC. The chain has TRBV9 and TRBJ2-5; 11 positions agree with TRBD2. The CDR3 totals 15 residues. J lost 2 bases, V lost 3 bases, and 3 bases had no gene match. Germline CDR1 reads SGDLS; CDR2 reads YYNGEE.

The chain carries TRBV7-9 and TRBJ2-2; D is undetermined. Trimming removed 5 bases from V and 4 bases from J, with 8 bases in between. In germline, CDR1 is SEHNR, CDR2 FQNEAQ (reference sequence). The CDR3 has 13 residues. The CDR3 region is CASSGPPTGELFF. The CDR3 nucleotides read TGTGCCAGCAGCGGTCCCCCCACCGGGGAGCTGTTTTTT.

This chain joins TRBV29-1 and TRBJ2-7; D is ambiguous. V was pared by 4 bases and J by 6 bases, with 10 bases between. CDR1 and CDR2 (germline): SQVTM, ANQGSEA. The CDR3 is 11 amino acids. The CDR3 bases are TGCAGCGTTGTGGGCGCCCTCGAGCAGTACTTC. It codes for CSVVGALEQYF.